This TCR beta chain was sequenced in a study of blood T cell repertoires in COVID-19. The method was immunoSEQ multiplex PCR; TCRdb's version includes in-frame clones alone and lacks a portion of them. The sample includes around 450,000 clones, 70% to 90% of them seen just once. Between the trimmed V and J ends, which lost 0 bases and 5 bases, there was a span of 11 bases. The CDR3 consists of 15 residues. Germline CDR1 and CDR2: SGHRS and YFSETQ. This sequence was found in a woman aged 18 to 35 with acute COVID-19. Sequences were obtained from PBMCs or T cells enriched from blood (not recorded which). This chain uses TRBV5-1 with TRBJ1-4; weak D call: TRBD1 (5 bases). CDR3 in amino acids: CASSLVGGPNEKLFF. The CDR3 bases are TGCGCCAGCAGCTTGGTCGGGGGTCCGAATGAAAAACTGTTTTTT. Combining the CDR3 with reference TRBV5-1 and TRBJ1-4 gives the whole variable domain KAGVTQTPRYLIKTRGQQVTLSCSPISGHRSVSWYQQTPGQGLQFLFEYFSETQRNKGNFPGRFSGRQFSNSRSEMNVSTLELGDSALYLCASSLVGGPNEKLFFGSGTQLSVL.